Following are 22 T cell receptor beta chains from one sample sequenced in a study of somatic mutations in cytotoxic T cells in rheumatoid arthritis. Sequencing was performed with immunoSEQ multiplex PCR; in TCRdb, only in-frame clones are kept and a portion is missing. Of over 15,000 clones listed, 80% are singletons. The sequencing input was CD8+ T cells sorted from blood. These receptors were collected from an adult with rheumatoid arthritis.

This rearrangement joins TRBV4-1 to TRBJ2-3; D is unresolved. There are 13 residues in the CDR3. V lost 1 base, J lost 2 bases, and 4 bases lay in between. Germline V gene lookup returns CDR1 MGHRA and CDR2 YSYEKL. The CDR3 DNA sequence: TGCGCCAGCAGCCAAGGGGTCACAGATACGCAGTATTTT. Translated: CASSQGVTDTQYF.

V usage is TRBV29-1 and J usage is TRBJ1-2; no firm D call. Germline CDR1 SQVTM, CDR2 ANQGSEA. V was cut by 3 bases and J by 6 bases, with 14 bases left in between. The CDR3 has 13 amino acids. This CDR3 reads CSVDPTGRDGYTF. The CDR3 nucleotides are TGCAGCGTTGACCCCACGGGCCGGGATGGCTACACCTTC.

A single count supports this clone. This chain links TRBV28 with TRBJ1-1, with a weak D call TRBD1 (5 bases). V gave up 3 bases and J gave up 2 bases, with 10 bases separating them. This CDR3 region has 14 residues. Germline V gene data show CDR1 as MDHEN and CDR2 as SYDVKM. The DNA of the CDR3 is TGTGCCAGCAGTTTCCCAGGGTTCAACACTGAAGCTTTCTTT. Protein product: CASSFPGFNTEAFF.

This rearrangement joins TRBV6-1 to TRBJ2-7; D uncertain. V was pared by 5 bases and J by 4 bases, with 12 bases between. Germline CDR1 is MNHNS and CDR2 is SASEGT. This CDR3 has 13 amino acids. The CDR3 loop reads CASSHGLVYEQYF. DNA of the CDR3: TGTGCCAGCAGTCACGGTCTGGTATACGAGCAGTACTTC.

The chain recombines TRBV7-6 with TRBJ1-2, with 8 bases aligning to TRBD1. Trimming removed 4 bases from V and 6 bases from J; junction bases left unmatched: 4. Germline-derived CDR1 and CDR2 are SGHVS and FNYEAQ. The CDR3 covers 13 residues. The CDR3 is CASSSPGGNGYTF. CDR3 DNA: TGTGCCAGCAGCTCACCAGGGGGCAATGGCTACACCTTC.

The rearrangement uses TRBV2 and TRBJ2-7; the match to TRBD1 covers 10 bases. The CDR3 consists of 14 residues. The germline V gene has CDR1 SNHLY and CDR2 FYNNEI. The J segment lost 5 bases and the V segment lost 7 bases, leaving 8 bases of the junction unmatched. CDR3 region: CASTGTGVIDEQYF. The CDR3 DNA follows: TGTGCCAGCACCGGGACAGGGGTTATCGACGAGCAGTACTTC.

V and J are TRBV9 and TRBJ2-2; D possibly corresponds to TRBD2 (6 bases). This CDR3 has 17 residues. Trimming took 4 bases from V and 7 from J, leaving 23 bases between them. Germline V gene lookup returns CDR1 SGDLS and CDR2 YYNGEE. The CDR3 loop reads CASSSPGWTGESGELFF. The CDR3 nucleotides are TGTGCCAGCAGCTCCCCGGGGTGGACGGGGGAAAGCGGGGAGCTGTTTTTT.

The chain joins TRBV11-2 to TRBJ1-4; the D is unclear. CDR3 length: 14 amino acids. Germline CDR1 SGHAT, CDR2 FQNNGV. The V end was cut by 2 bases, the J end by 5 bases, with 9 bases between. The CDR3 bases are TGTGCCAGCAGCTTAAGGCCTACGAATGAAAAACTGTTTTTT. Residues: CASSLRPTNEKLFF.

The rearrangement links TRBV27 to TRBJ2-3, with D unresolved. The V gene's germline CDR1 is MNHEY and CDR2 SMNVEV (reference sequence). V lost 4 bases and J 2 bases, leaving 10 bases between the germline ends. The CDR3 loop spans 14 amino acids. CDR3: CASSYAYNTDTQYF. The CDR3 bases are TGTGCCAGCAGTTACGCTTACAACACAGATACGCAGTATTTT.

This chain joins TRBV4-1 and TRBJ2-5, with D perhaps matching TRBD2 (6 bases). The end of the DNA is better explained by TRBJ2-7, so the J call may be wrong. This CDR3 comprises 17 residues. Germline V gene data show CDR1 as MGHRA and CDR2 as YSYEKL. CDR3: CASSQDLTGETSYEQYF. In nucleotides, the CDR3 is TGCGCCAGCAGCCAAGATCTTACGGGGGAAACATCCTACGAGCAGTACTTC.

A few counts support this clone. The chain joins TRBV7-3 to TRBJ1-1, with D tentatively TRBD1 (5 bases). The CDR3 runs to 12 residues. Germline V CDR1 and CDR2: SGHTA, FQGTGA. V was clipped by 5 bases and J by 1 base, with 5 bases between them. The CDR3 region has the DNA TGTGCCAGCAGCAGGGGGAACACTGAAGCTTTCTTT. It is translated as CASSRGNTEAFF.

The CDR3 loop is CASSVSPNREGSYGYTF. CDR3 sequence (DNA): TGTGCCAGCAGCGTAAGCCCCAACAGGGAAGGTAGCTATGGCTACACCTTC. The chain has TRBV9 and TRBJ1-2, with D maybe TRBD1 (6 bases). V was pared by 1 base and J by 4 bases, with 20 bases between. This CDR3 has 17 residues. CDR1 is SGDLS, CDR2 YYNGEE, per germline.

The chain carries TRBV7-9 and TRBJ2-1; the D gene is possibly TRBD1 (6 bases). V lost 2 bases, J lost 9 bases, and 14 bases lay in between. Germline V gene sequence: CDR1 SEHNR, CDR2 FQNEAQ (reference sequence). The length of the CDR3 is 14 residues. The CDR3 loop is CASSLHGTKVEQFF. Here the CDR3 DNA reads TGTGCCAGCAGCTTACACGGGACAAAGGTTGAGCAGTTCTTC.

A single count supports this clone. The gene calls are TRBV25-1 and TRBJ1-1; perhaps TRBD1 as D (6 bases). Germline CDR1 and CDR2: MGHDK and SYGVNS. This CDR3 is 14 amino acids long. V lost 2 bases and J 0 bases, leaving 7 bases between the germline ends. The DNA for the CDR3 is TGTGCCAGCAGTGAAAACAGGGTGAACACTGAAGCTTTCTTT. This encodes CASSENRVNTEAFF.

The chain has TRBV6-4 and TRBJ2-3; 8 nucleotides agree with TRBD2. The germline V gene encodes CDR1 MRHNA and CDR2 SNTAGT. The CDR3 sequence is 15 residues long. With 0 bases clipped from V and 3 bases from J, the junction kept 2 bases outside the gene matches. The CDR3 bases are TGTGCCAGCAGTGACTCTAGCGGGGAGACAGATACGCAGTATTTT. This gives the protein CASSDSSGETDTQYF.

The chain uses TRBV30 and TRBJ2-7; TRBD1 agrees at 7 bases. The junction had 2 bases not matched to a gene; V was cut back by 4 bases and J by 2 bases. This CDR3 is 12 amino acids long. Germline lookup yields CDR1 GTSNPN and CDR2 SVGIG (reference sequence). The CDR3: CAWKQGTYEQYF. CDR3 coding DNA: TGTGCCTGGAAACAGGGGACCTACGAGCAGTACTTC.

This clone appeared once. The chain couples TRBV2 to TRBJ2-1, with D tentatively TRBD1 or TRBD2 (5 bases each). Germline lookup yields CDR1 SNHLY and CDR2 FYNNEI. The CDR3 is made up of 16 amino acids. Deletions cut 3 bases from V and 2 bases from J, with 14 bases between. CDR3 nucleotide sequence: TGTGCCAGCAGTGACCCCCTAGGGACCCCCTACAATGAGCAGTTCTTC. It yields the protein CASSDPLGTPYNEQFF.

This clone was seen once. CDR3 DNA sequence: TGTGCCTGGACAGGGACGGGGACATTAGACGAGCAGTACTTC. This translates into CAWTGTGTLDEQYF. This chain links TRBV30 with TRBJ2-7; TRBD1 might be the D (6 bases). V gave up 4 bases and J gave up 5 bases, with 18 bases separating them. CDR1 is GTSNPN and CDR2 is SVGIG in the germline V gene (reference sequence). The CDR3 contains 14 residues.

About this clone: One end of the junction is discordant with germline, which a read error may explain. The chain combines TRBV10-3 with TRBJ2-3; no firm D call. Germline lookup yields CDR1 ENHRY and CDR2 SYGVKD. The CDR3 extends over 13 amino acids. CDR3 nucleotide sequence: TGTGCCAGCAGTGAAAAAGAGACAGATACGCAGTATTTT. As protein: CASSEKETDTQYF.

The chain employs TRBV6-1 and TRBJ1-5; D gene uncertain. Between the trimmed V and J ends, which lost 4 bases and 3 bases, there was a span of 7 bases. The CDR3 runs to 13 residues. CDR1 and CDR2 (germline): MNHNS, SASEGT. The CDR3 spells CASSGAFNQPQHF. In nucleotides, the CDR3 is TGTGCCAGCAGTGGTGCGTTCAATCAGCCCCAGCATTTT.

V and J are TRBV28 and TRBJ2-3; possible D gene TRBD1, 5 bases. This CDR3 contains 14 residues. Trimming pared 4 bases from V and 2 bases from J, leaving 10 bases between. In germline, CDR1 is MDHEN, CDR2 SYDVKM. The CDR3: CASSSRDATDTQYF. CDR3 bases: TGTGCCAGCAGTTCCAGGGATGCCACAGATACGCAGTATTTT. The variable domain in full, with the rest retrieved from reference TRBV28 and TRBJ2-3, is DVKVTQSSRYLVKRTGEKVFLECVQDMDHENMFWYRQDPGLGLRLIYFSYDVKMKEKGDIPEGYSVSREKKERFSLILESASTNQTSMYLCASSSRDATDTQYFGPGTRLTVL.

In its sample, this clone was seen a few times. V gene TRBV27 combines with J gene TRBJ1-1; a weak D match, TRBD1 (5 bases). From germline, CDR1 is MNHEY and CDR2 SMNVEV (reference sequence). V was pared by 6 bases and J by 5 bases, with 10 bases between. This CDR3 has 12 amino acids. The CDR3 sequence: CASRRRGTEAFF. Here the CDR3 DNA reads TGTGCCAGCAGGAGGCGGGGGACTGAAGCTTTCTTT.